This entry is about one T cell receptor beta chain. V was trimmed by 6 bases and J by 2 bases, leaving 11 bases between them. The CDR3 is 14 residues long. CDR1 is LNHDA and CDR2 is SQIVND in the germline V gene (reference sequence). The entry originates in a study of blood T cell repertoires in COVID-19. Study at large: The United States, Italy and Spain supplied acute and convalescent COVID-19 samples.

In the source study's methods: Reference gene primer amplification gave estimated nucleated cell counts. Produced via immunoSEQ multiplex PCR; TCRdb's table is partial and in-frame only. V and J calls and clone size come straight from that table; D and trimming were deduced from the DNA. This table holds 250,000 to 300,000 clones, roughly 88% found once. The sample consisted of peripheral blood. The sequence derives from a woman in her 70s with COVID-19, enrolled during active disease. The chain joins TRBV19 to TRBJ1-5; D gene uncertain. CDR3 residues: CASSQAIGNQPQHF. CDR3 DNA: TGTGCCAGTAGCCAGGCGATAGGCAATCAGCCCCAGCATTTT.